This TCR beta chain was retrieved from a study of OX40 agonist ivuxolimab in advanced cancers. Points from the study as a whole: Clonal expansion by week 6 occurred in CD4+ and CD8+ blood T cells (at 0.1 to 3.0 mg/kg).

With regard to this clone: Its antigen remains unknown.

The protocol was immunoSEQ multiplex PCR, while the TCRdb copy is restricted to in-frame clones and leaves out a portion. The sample records roughly 63,000 clones, roughly four fifths being singletons. Germline V gene data show CDR1 as MNHEY and CDR2 as SMNVEV (reference sequence). V gave up 7 bases and J gave up 5 bases; unmatched junction bases: 9. This CDR3 is built from 15 residues. This TCR was sampled from an adult with an advanced solid tumor such as melanoma, head and neck, liver or kidney cancer. Sequenced material: CD4+ or CD8+ T cells sorted from blood, taken in a trial of the OX40 agonist ivuxolimab. The chain joins TRBV27 to TRBJ1-2, with 11 bases matching TRBD1. The CDR3 nucleotides are TGTGCCAGCACTTGGACAGGGGGCGATAGGTATGGCTACACCTTC. This gives the protein CASTWTGGDRYGYTF.